A single sample is the source of the 32 T cell receptor beta chains below, sequenced in a study of T cells in Graves' hyperthyroidism and ophthalmopathy. RNA transcripts were the template for amplifying TCR beta CDR3 regions. Researchers ran a first-round RT-PCR on the TCR CDR3 using the HTBI primer set. TCRdb re-analysed the multiplex PCR reads in MiXCR, keeping a single row per CDR3 protein. The data show roughly 510,000 distinct CDR3 sequences, about 46% seen once. The sample was peripheral blood or thyroid tissue (not recorded which). Receptors were obtained from an adult woman with Graves' disease, either hyperthyroidism or ophthalmopathy (not recorded which).

The chain joins TRBV7-6 to TRBJ2-5, with no clear D. Germline CDR1 reads SGHVS; CDR2 reads FNYEAQ. The CDR3 is made up of 13 amino acids. The V end was cut by 2 bases, the J end by 4 bases, with 8 bases between. CDR3 protein: CASSLWPRETQYF. The CDR3 DNA follows: TGTGCCAGCAGCTTATGGCCCCGAGAGACCCAGTACTTC.

This clonotype was detected once. This sequence joins TRBV6-5 and TRBJ1-2, with a tentative D call TRBD1 (6 bases). V lost 5 bases to trimming and J lost 8 bases, with 18 bases between them. Germline V gene sequence: CDR1 MNHEY, CDR2 SVGAGI. The CDR3 extends over 14 amino acids. DNA of the CDR3: TGTGCCAGCAGTGAGGGGGGCGGGGGGACGGGCTACACCTTC. This encodes CASSEGGGGTGYTF.

The J gene is TRBJ2-1, the V gene TRBV20-1; a weak D match, TRBD2 (7 bases). Trimming stripped 6 bases from V and 10 bases from J, with 16 bases between. The germline V gene has CDR1 DFQATT and CDR2 SNEGSKA (reference sequence). This CDR3 is built from 12 residues. In DNA, the CDR3 is TGCAGTGCCTCCTTGGGAGGGGGGGAGCAGTTCTTC. Its protein product is CSASLGGGEQFF.

The chain couples TRBV6-6 to TRBJ2-2; possibly TRBD1 or TRBD2 for D (5 bases each). CDR1 and CDR2 (germline): MNHNY, SVGAGI (reference sequence). The V end lost 6 bases, the J end lost 0 bases, and 17 bases lay between the germline ends. The CDR3 length is 17 residues. CDR3 DNA: TGTGCCAGCAGCTTCGGGGCAACTGGTTCGAACACCGGGGAGCTGTTTTTT. As protein: CASSFGATGSNTGELFF.

The rearrangement uses TRBV7-2 and TRBJ2-6; D ambiguous. Germline-derived CDR1 and CDR2 are SGHTA and FQGNSA. This CDR3 comprises 16 residues. Trimming left V 0 bases short and J 0 bases short, with 6 bases between. CDR3 residues: CASSLAENSGANVLTF. The CDR3, as DNA: TGTGCCAGCAGCTTAGCGGAGAACTCTGGGGCCAACGTCCTGACTTTC.

The table lists this clonotype with many counts. This chain connects TRBV20-1 to TRBJ1-1; 9 nucleotides agree with TRBD1. The CDR3 runs to 14 residues. Trimming cost V 6 bases and J 4 bases; bases outside gene matches: 9. Germline CDR1 and CDR2: DFQATT and SNEGSKA (reference sequence). DNA of the CDR3: TGCAGTGCCCCCACCGACAGGGGGACCACTGAAGCTTTCTTT. Residues: CSAPTDRGTTEAFF.

The chain joins TRBV19 to TRBJ2-7; D might be TRBD2 (7 bases). The J call is uncertain, as TRBJ2-4 better fits the DNA end. The germline gives CDR1 LNHDA, CDR2 SQIVND (reference sequence). The CDR3 length is 14 residues. CDR3 sequence: CASKGGQAKNIQYF. The DNA of the CDR3 is TGTGCCAGTAAGGGGGGGCAGGCCAAAAACATTCAGTACTTC.

The chain couples TRBV6-5 to TRBJ2-5, with 8 bases aligning to TRBD2. Germline V gene data show CDR1 as MNHEY and CDR2 as SVGAGI. V shed 7 bases and J 5 bases; nucleotides not matched to a gene: 12. This CDR3 region has 15 residues. The CDR3 DNA sequence: TGTGCCAGCAACCCGTTAAGCGGGGGATGGGAGACCCAGTACTTC. The encoded protein is CASNPLSGGWETQYF.

This clonotype was seen repeatedly, ten times or more. This chain links TRBV4-3 with TRBJ2-7, with 8 bases aligning to TRBD1. This CDR3 is built from 14 residues. The germline V gene has CDR1 LGHNA and CDR2 YSLEER. Trimming took 2 bases from V and 3 from J; bases not matched to a gene: 3. CDR3 nucleotides: TGCGCCAGCAGCCAACGGACAGGGAACTACGAGCAGTACTTC. This encodes CASSQRTGNYEQYF.

This clonotype has a single count. This chain uses TRBV15 with TRBJ1-1; D is possibly TRBD1 (6 bases). Between the trimmed V and J ends, which lost 3 bases and 1 base, there was a span of 18 bases. Germline assignment: CDR1 LNHNV and CDR2 YYDKDF (reference sequence). The CDR3 runs to 17 residues. CDR3 nucleotide sequence: TGTGCCACCAGCAGCCCGAGCGGGGGGGCTTGGAACACTGAAGCTTTCTTT. Translated, it gives CATSSPSGGAWNTEAFF.

The chain combines TRBV7-9 with TRBJ1-1, with D possibly matching TRBD1 (5 bases). Deletions cut 2 bases from V and 8 bases from J, with 12 bases between. From germline, CDR1 is SEHNR and CDR2 FQNEAQ (reference sequence). The CDR3 sequence is 13 residues long. This CDR3 reads CASSLRQGVEAFF. CDR3 bases: TGTGCCAGCAGCTTAAGGCAGGGAGTAGAAGCTTTCTTT.

Remarks on this clonotype: Germline and junction disagree at one end, which may indicate a read error. This chain connects TRBV7-9 to TRBJ2-5; 7 bases line up with TRBD1. Germline CDR1 SEHNR, CDR2 FQNEAQ (reference sequence). CDR3 length: 11 amino acids. The CDR3 reads CASSHRDRSDF. The CDR3 DNA follows: TGTGCCAGCAGCCACCGGGACAGAAGCGACTTC.

This clonotype was picked up a small number of times. This chain connects TRBV28 to TRBJ2-5; D is unresolved. The V and J ends lost 4 bases and 5 bases respectively, with 5 bases between them. CDR1 is MDHEN, CDR2 SYDVKM, per germline. The CDR3 covers 11 residues. CDR3 DNA: TGTGCCAGCAGTTCCTGGGAGACCCAGTACTTC. It codes for CASSSWETQYF. The full variable domain, rest sourced from reference TRBV28 and TRBJ2-5, is DVKVTQSSRYLVKRTGEKVFLECVQDMDHENMFWYRQDPGLGLRLIYFSYDVKMKEKGDIPEGYSVSREKKERFSLILESASTNQTSMYLCASSSWETQYFGPGTRLLVL.

A remark on this clonotype: A much larger clone is a single base away; this may be a read error. The chain is built from TRBV4-1 and TRBJ2-5; possibly TRBD2 for D (5 bases). Germline V CDR1 and CDR2: MGHRA, YSYEKL. The CDR3 is 14 amino acids. The ends were cut back, 4 bases at V and 5 bases at J, with 14 bases in the middle. CDR3 in DNA: TGCGCCAGCAGCCCTCACACTAGGCTGGAGACCCAGTACTTC. Translation gives CASSPHTRLETQYF.

J is TRBJ1-5 and V is TRBV29-1; D is undetermined. CDR1 and CDR2 (germline): SQVTM, ANQGSEA. The V gene lost 1 base and the J gene lost 3 bases, with 19 bases spanning the gap. This CDR3 has 17 amino acids. The CDR3 is CSVEGGGVLRANQPQHF. The CDR3 DNA reads as TGCAGCGTTGAAGGGGGAGGTGTTCTTAGAGCCAATCAGCCCCAGCATTTT. Using reference TRBV29-1 and TRBJ1-5 for the parts outside the CDR3, the full variable domain is SAVISQKPSRDICQRGTSLTIQCQVDSQVTMMFWYRQQPGQSLTLIATANQGSEATYESGFVIDKFPISRPNLTFSTLTVSNMSPEDSSIYLCSVEGGGVLRANQPQHFGDGTRLSIL.

In its sample, this clonotype was seen many times. CDR3 loop: CASSFESNYGYTF. DNA for the CDR3: TGCGCCAGCAGCTTTGAATCAAACTATGGCTACACCTTC. The chain has TRBV5-1 and TRBJ1-2; unclear D gene. CDR1 is SGHRS and CDR2 is YFSETQ in the germline V gene. The CDR3 sequence is 13 residues long. The ends were cut back, 2 bases at V and 2 bases at J, with 7 bases in the middle. Supplemented by reference TRBV5-1 and TRBJ1-2, the full variable domain reads KAGVTQTPRYLIKTRGQQVTLSCSPISGHRSVSWYQQTPGQGLQFLFEYFSETQRNKGNFPGRFSGRQFSNSRSEMNVSTLELGDSALYLCASSFESNYGYTFGSGTRLTVV.

This clonotype was recorded at least ten times. The chain combines TRBV20-1 with TRBJ2-7, with D possibly matching TRBD1 (6 bases). The CDR3 consists of 15 residues. CDR1 and CDR2 from the germline V gene are DFQATT and SNEGSKA (reference sequence). The ends were cut back, 4 bases at V and 4 bases at J, with 20 bases in the middle. CDR3 amino acids: CSATTSRGIHYEQYF. In DNA form, the CDR3 reads TGCAGTGCTACGACCTCCAGGGGCATCCATTACGAGCAGTACTTC.

This clonotype has ten or more counts. The CDR3 reads CASSQGGNEQYF. The CDR3 DNA reads as TGTGCCAGCAGCCAAGGGGGGAACGAGCAGTACTTC. The rearrangement uses TRBV7-9 and TRBJ2-7; D is possibly TRBD1 or TRBD2 (6 bases each). CDR3 length: 12 amino acids. V lost 5 bases to trimming and J lost 5 bases, with 10 bases between them. The germline CDR1 and CDR2 sequences are SEHNR and FQNEAQ (reference sequence).

In its sample, this clonotype was seen many times. The V and J genes are TRBV9 and TRBJ1-3; unclear D gene. The germline gives CDR1 SGDLS, CDR2 YYNGEE. Trimming stripped 4 bases from V and 0 bases from J, with 14 bases between. The length of the CDR3 is 16 residues. The CDR3 region is CASSPREVNSGNTIYF. CDR3 coding DNA: TGTGCCAGCAGCCCCCGCGAGGTCAACTCTGGAAACACCATATATTTT. Combining the CDR3 with reference TRBV9 and TRBJ1-3 gives the whole variable domain DSGVTQTPKHLITATGQRVTLRCSPRSGDLSVYWYQQSLDQGLQFLIQYYNGEERAKGNILERFSAQQFPDLHSELNLSSLELGDSALYFCASSPREVNSGNTIYFGEGSWLTVV.

CDR3 nucleotide sequence: TGTGCCAGCACCAACTTGCGGGGGGAGTACGAGCAGTACTTC. Its translation: CASTNLRGEYEQYF. J is TRBJ2-7 and V is TRBV7-6, with TRBD2 identical over 8 bases. CDR1 is SGHVS and CDR2 is FNYEAQ in the germline V gene. The ends lost 7 bases at V and 4 bases at J; junction bases unmatched: 9. The CDR3 covers 14 residues. Looking up the rest from reference TRBV7-6 and TRBJ2-7 gives the full variable domain: GAGVSQSPRYKVTKRGQDVALRCDPISGHVSLYWYRQALGQGPEFLTYFNYEAQQDKSGLPNDRFSAERPEGSISTLTIQRTEQRDSAMYRCASTNLRGEYEQYFGPGTRLTVT.

The CDR3 loop reads CASSLILGAQDGYTF. CDR3 nucleotides: TGTGCCAGCAGCCTTATACTGGGGGCGCAGGATGGCTACACCTTC. The chain employs TRBV5-6 and TRBJ1-2; D possibly corresponds to TRBD1 (6 bases). Trimming pared 4 bases from V and 6 bases from J, leaving 19 bases between. This CDR3 spans 15 amino acids. Germline V gene lookup returns CDR1 SGHDT and CDR2 YYEEEE.

This chain's CDR3 is CAIRGTGGRNTEAFF. CDR3 DNA sequence: TGTGCCATCAGAGGGACAGGGGGCCGGAACACTGAAGCTTTCTTT. V gene TRBV10-3 combines with J gene TRBJ1-1; 12 nucleotides line up with TRBD1. CDR3 length: 15 amino acids. The V gene end was trimmed by 6 bases and the J gene end by 1 base; junction bases not matched to a gene: 3. Germline CDR1 ENHRY, CDR2 SYGVKD.

This chain connects TRBV20-1 to TRBJ2-5; no clear D. The CDR3 length is 12 residues. Trimming took 0 bases from V and 5 from J, leaving 7 bases between them. CDR1 is DFQATT and CDR2 is SNEGSKA in the germline V gene (reference sequence). This chain's CDR3 is CSARDRRETQYF. The CDR3 DNA sequence: TGCAGTGCTAGAGATCGCAGGGAGACCCAGTACTTC.

This clonotype was seen repeatedly, ten times or more. This rearrangement joins TRBV20-1 to TRBJ2-5; 10 bases match TRBD1. The germline gives CDR1 DFQATT, CDR2 SNEGSKA (reference sequence). V lost 2 bases and J lost 1; bases outside the gene matches: 4. CDR3 length equals 15 residues. CDR3 loop: CSARPRDRGQETQYF. DNA of the CDR3: TGCAGTGCTAGACCGCGGGACAGGGGCCAAGAGACCCAGTACTTC.

This chain links TRBV13 with TRBJ1-5, with D unresolved. The CDR3 totals 11 residues. V lost 2 bases and J lost 14, with 10 bases in between. Germline V lookup: CDR1 PRHDT, CDR2 FYEKMQ (reference sequence). The CDR3 region has the DNA TGTGCCAGCAGCTTAAGGCAGTACGAGCATTTT. Translated, it gives CASSLRQYEHF.

CDR3 sequence reads: CASSLGGAGDTNYGYTF. The CDR3 bases are TGTGCCAGCAGTTTAGGAGGAGCCGGGGATACTAACTATGGCTACACCTTC. The chain recombines TRBV28 with TRBJ1-2; D not resolved. Trimming removed 2 bases from V and 0 bases from J, with 16 bases in between. Germline CDR1 is MDHEN and CDR2 is SYDVKM. The CDR3 runs 17 residues.

The DNA for the CDR3 is TGTGCCAGCAGCTTAGGGCCCTTCCCCGAGCAGTACTTC. Encoded protein: CASSLGPFPEQYF. The chain employs TRBV7-9 and TRBJ2-7; no firm D call. CDR3 size: 13 residues. Germline CDR1 SEHNR, CDR2 FQNEAQ (reference sequence). Trimming left V 1 base short and J 6 bases short, with 10 bases between. Variable domain in full (rest from reference TRBV7-9 and TRBJ2-7): DTGVSQNPRHKITKRGQNVTFRCDPISEHNRLYWYRQTLGQGPEFLTYFQNEAQLEKSRLLSDRFSAERPKGSFSTLEIQRTEQGDSAMYLCASSLGPFPEQYFGPGTRLTVT.

Ten or more counts support this clonotype. The V call is TRBV7-9, the J call TRBJ1-2, with 9 bases matching TRBD1. The CDR3 has 14 amino acids. The V segment lost 6 bases and the J segment 7 bases; nucleotides outside the gene matches: 9. Germline loops: CDR1 SEHNR, CDR2 FQNEAQ (reference sequence). CDR3 amino acids: CASSLGPQGAGYTF. The CDR3 region has the DNA TGTGCCAGCAGTTTGGGACCACAGGGGGCTGGCTACACCTTC.

V usage is TRBV9 and J usage is TRBJ2-7; 9 positions match TRBD1. Germline V gives CDR1 SGDLS, CDR2 YYNGEE. Trimming removed 3 bases from V and 5 bases from J; junction bases left unmatched: 6. The CDR3 covers 14 residues. Here the CDR3 reads CASSETGGVDEQYF. As DNA, the CDR3 is TGTGCCAGCAGCGAGACAGGGGGTGTGGACGAGCAGTACTTC.

The chain uses TRBV12-3 or TRBV12-4 and TRBJ2-7; D tentatively fits TRBD1 or TRBD2 (6 bases each). Trimming removed 4 bases from V and 7 bases from J, with 11 bases in between. This CDR3 has 12 amino acids. The CDR3: CASSYGGREQYF. CDR3 coding DNA: TGTGCCAGCAGTTATGGGGGGCGAGAGCAGTACTTC.

This clonotype was counted a single time. The chain has TRBV25-1 and TRBJ1-5; D gene uncertain. The germline gives CDR1 MGHDK, CDR2 SYGVNS. Trimming left V 4 bases short and J 3 bases short, with 25 bases between. CDR3 length: 19 amino acids. The CDR3 DNA sequence: TGTGCCAGCAGTGCCAGCAGTCCTTGGGAGGGAAAAGCCAATCAGCCCCAGCATTTT. Its translation: CASSASSPWEGKANQPQHF.

In this sample, this clonotype turned up many times. The gene calls are TRBV5-1 and TRBJ2-2; D not resolved. The CDR3 length is 12 residues. The germline gives CDR1 SGHRS, CDR2 YFSETQ. Trimming shortened V by 0 bases and J by 8 bases, and 5 bases separated the two germline ends. This chain's CDR3 is CASSLEQGELFF. CDR3 in DNA: TGCGCCAGCAGCTTGGAACAGGGGGAGCTGTTTTTT. Complete variable domain (other parts from reference TRBV5-1 and TRBJ2-2): KAGVTQTPRYLIKTRGQQVTLSCSPISGHRSVSWYQQTPGQGLQFLFEYFSETQRNKGNFPGRFSGRQFSNSRSEMNVSTLELGDSALYLCASSLEQGELFFGEGSRLTVL.